This entry describes one TCR beta chain. The target antigen is unknown. This entry comes from a study of early T cells in non-severe SARS-CoV-2 infection. Study information: Alpha and beta chains were unpaired, from unsorted whole-blood bulk RNA. Overall study results and limits: Private and CD4 specificities were missed by VDJdb matching, skewed to anti-spike CD8.

Germline V lookup: CDR1 SGHDN, CDR2 FVKESK. The CDR3 covers 15 residues. V was pared by 5 bases and J by 6 bases, with 16 bases between. Individual cDNA molecules carried attached unique molecular identifiers. TCRdb recomputed calls from the 5' RACE reads with MiXCR, one row per CDR3 protein. The sample contains more than 25,000 distinct CDR3 sequences, about 4.5% of which appear only once. The TCR was taken from an adult who was a healthcare worker with PCR-confirmed SARS-CoV-2 infection or an uninfected control (not recorded which). Sample: whole blood. The J gene is TRBJ1-4, the V gene TRBV14; unclear D gene. CDR3 amino acids: CASSFHIWEDEKLFF. The CDR3 coding sequence is TGTGCCAGCAGCTTTCATATTTGGGAAGATGAAAAACTGTTTTTT.